Below, 15 T cell receptor beta chains from the same sample are listed, as sequenced in a study of T cell repertoires in cytomegalovirus infection. Each CDR3 protein is one row after TCRdb ran MiXCR on the reads. Of roughly 990,000 distinct CDR3 sequences in the sample, around 32% were seen once. Their antigen targets remain unknown. The starting material was cultured CD8+ T cells from PBMCs, obtained from culture after CMV antigen stimulation. Receptor source: a human donor in good health (CMV status not recorded). Some clones in this sample may be carry-over from other donors' samples.

The V call is TRBV5-6, the J call TRBJ1-5, with 10 positions matching TRBD1. The germline V gene encodes CDR1 SGHDT and CDR2 YYEEEE. There are 15 residues in the CDR3. V lost 4 bases to trimming and J lost 6 bases; unmatched junction nucleotides: 7. CDR3 nucleotides: TGTGCCAGCAGCCGGGACAGGGGCAGCTTTCAGCCCCAGCATTTT. Translation gives CASSRDRGSFQPQHF.

This chain joins TRBV4-1 and TRBJ2-1; 11 bases agree with TRBD1. Trimming took 5 bases from V and 7 from J; bases not matched to a gene: 13. The CDR3 length is 17 residues. CDR1 is MGHRA, CDR2 YSYEKL, per germline. CDR3 DNA: TGCGCCAGCAGCTCCAACGGCGGACAGGGGGCGCGGAATGAGCAGTTCTTC. Encoded protein: CASSSNGGQGARNEQFF.

This clonotype has only a few counts. V gene TRBV6-2 or TRBV6-3 combines with J gene TRBJ1-3; D ambiguous. CDR1 MNHEY and CDR2 SVGEGT come from the germline V gene. Trimming stripped 7 bases from V and 2 bases from J, with 15 bases between. The CDR3 has 15 amino acids. CDR3 nucleotides: TGTGCCAGCACCCCGGGAAGCCAAGCTGGAAACACCATATATTTT. Translation: CASTPGSQAGNTIYF.

CDR3: CASIGRVAFF. CDR3 in DNA: TGTGCCAGTATAGGGCGGGTCGCTTTCTTT. This chain links TRBV19 with TRBJ1-1, with unresolved D. This CDR3 is 10 amino acids long. In germline, CDR1 is LNHDA, CDR2 SQIVND (reference sequence). Trimming took off 7 bases at V and 11 bases at J, with 11 bases between the two ends.

This chain links TRBV12-3 or TRBV12-4 with TRBJ1-1; D might be TRBD1 (5 bases). V was trimmed by 6 bases and J by 5 bases, leaving 16 bases between them. The CDR3 contains 14 residues. CDR3 in DNA: TGTGCCAGCAGCCCGGGGGTTAGAGGAACTGAAGCTTTCTTT. As protein: CASSPGVRGTEAFF.

The V gene is TRBV11-2, the J gene TRBJ1-2, with D perhaps matching TRBD1 (5 bases). Germline CDR1 is SGHAT and CDR2 is FQNNGV. Between the trimmed V and J ends, which lost 0 bases and 4 bases, there was a span of 15 bases. This CDR3 comprises 16 residues. CDR3 sequence reads: CASSLDTGAFGYGYTF. CDR3 bases: TGTGCCAGCAGCTTAGATACAGGTGCCTTTGGCTATGGCTACACCTTC.

This clonotype was counted between two and nine times. The chain employs TRBV7-9 and TRBJ1-2; TRBD1 might be the D (5 bases). V gave up 1 base and J gave up 7 bases, with 19 bases separating them. This CDR3 is 16 amino acids long. Germline V gives CDR1 SEHNR, CDR2 FQNEAQ (reference sequence). The DNA of the CDR3 is TGTGCCAGCAGCTTAGAAGACAGAGGCGCACTTGGTGGCTACACCTTC. Translated: CASSLEDRGALGGYTF. Using reference TRBV7-9 and TRBJ1-2 for the parts outside the CDR3, the full variable domain is DTGVSQNPRHKITKRGQNVTFRCDPISEHNRLYWYRQTLGQGPEFLTYFQNEAQLEKSRLLSDRFSAERPKGSFSTLEIQRTEQGDSAMYLCASSLEDRGALGGYTFGSGTRLTVV.

The sample holds a few counts of this clonotype. The V call is TRBV19, the J call TRBJ1-2; no firm D call. Germline V gene data show CDR1 as LNHDA and CDR2 as SQIVND (reference sequence). Trimming shortened V by 7 bases and J by 6 bases, and 12 bases separated the two germline ends. The CDR3 loop spans 12 amino acids. CDR3 coding DNA: TGTGCCAGTAACCGGCCCTTGGATGGCTACACCTTC. Its protein product is CASNRPLDGYTF.

The V call is TRBV6-5, the J call TRBJ1-2; a weak D match, TRBD1 (5 bases). The germline V gene encodes CDR1 MNHEY and CDR2 SVGAGI. V was shortened by 1 base and J by 8 bases, with 11 bases between the two germline ends. The CDR3 runs 13 residues. CDR3 amino acids: CASSYFPTEGYTF. DNA for the CDR3: TGTGCCAGCAGTTACTTCCCGACAGAAGGCTACACCTTC.

The rearrangement uses TRBV7-4 and TRBJ2-5; D is ambiguous. This CDR3 contains 12 residues. Per the germline V gene, CDR1 is SGHVT and CDR2 is SQSDAQ. V was shortened by 8 bases and J by 5 bases, with 12 bases between the two germline ends. The CDR3, as DNA: TGTGCCAGCGGTTCCCAGGTGGAGACCCAGTACTTC. Translating it yields CASGSQVETQYF.

This clonotype appeared many times. The rearrangement uses TRBV7-9 and TRBJ1-1, with a possible D match to TRBD1 (5 bases). The CDR3 is 13 amino acids. The germline V and J ends were trimmed by 2 bases and 4 bases, with 8 bases remaining between them. The V gene's germline CDR1 is SEHNR and CDR2 FQNEAQ (reference sequence). This chain's CDR3 is CASSLPGGTEAFF. CDR3 nucleotide sequence: TGTGCCAGCAGCTTACCCGGGGGCACTGAAGCTTTCTTT. Variable domain in full (rest from reference TRBV7-9 and TRBJ1-1): DTGVSQNPRHKITKRGQNVTFRCDPISEHNRLYWYRQTLGQGPEFLTYFQNEAQLEKSRLLSDRFSAERPKGSFSTLEIQRTEQGDSAMYLCASSLPGGTEAFFGQGTRLTVV.

The chain carries TRBV23-1 and TRBJ2-1, with 7 bases aligning to TRBD1. TRBV23-1 is labeled an ORF, and its function is uncertain. The CDR3 loop spans 16 amino acids. J lost 8 bases, V lost 3 bases, and 13 bases had no gene match. This CDR3 is CASSHWGRQGTYEQFF. In DNA, the CDR3 is TGCGCCAGCAGTCATTGGGGACGACAGGGAACGTATGAGCAGTTCTTC.

V and J are TRBV15 and TRBJ1-6, with D possibly being TRBD1 (6 bases). V was shortened by 4 bases and J by 8 bases, with 9 bases between the two germline ends. The CDR3 covers 13 residues. Germline CDR1 reads LNHNV; CDR2 reads YYDKDF (reference sequence). This CDR3 is CATSTRTDSPLHF. The CDR3 nucleotides read TGTGCCACCAGCACTCGGACAGATTCACCCCTCCACTTT. The variable domain in full, with the rest retrieved from reference TRBV15 and TRBJ1-6, is DAMVIQNPRYQVTQFGKPVTLSCSQTLNHNVMYWYQQKSSQAPKLLFHYYDKDFNNEADTPDNFQSRRPNTSFCFLDIRSPGLGDTAMYLCATSTRTDSPLHFGNGTRLTVT.

This clonotype has a single count. This sequence joins TRBV5-6 and TRBJ1-6, with a weak D call TRBD1 (5 bases). The CDR3 covers 15 residues. In germline, CDR1 is SGHDT, CDR2 YYEEEE. V was cut by 4 bases and J by 7 bases, with 15 bases left in between. CDR3 loop: CASSPGWGGNSPLHF. The CDR3 DNA reads as TGTGCCAGCAGCCCAGGGTGGGGCGGCAATTCACCCCTCCACTTT.

The table lists this clonotype with a few counts. The chain carries TRBV6-2 or TRBV6-3 and TRBJ1-5; maybe TRBD1 (5 bases). Germline CDR1 reads MNHEY; CDR2 reads SVGEGT. Trimming left V 2 bases short and J 3 bases short, with 8 bases between. The CDR3 is 14 residues long. The CDR3 DNA follows: TGTGCCAGCAGTTACAACAGGATCAATCAGCCCCAGCATTTT. Its protein product is CASSYNRINQPQHF.